Listed below are T cell receptor beta chains from one sample, sequenced in a study of response to subunit inactivated influenza vaccine. TCRdb fed the RT-PCR reads into MiXCR, producing one record per CDR3 protein. This table has 400,000 to 650,000 distinct CDR3 sequences, approximately 7.8% appearing once. Source: PBMCs from blood, taken about 24 months after vaccination. The receptors shown here come from a man between 50 and 69 years old who received an inactivated influenza vaccine. Both conserved end residues are part of each CDR3. Fields, in order: CDR3 DNA, CDR3 protein, clone size, V gene, J gene, D gene. A D gene is named only where the DNA matches it firmly. Clone size is shown for a subset of rows, as once, few, many or a class of expanded clone.

cdr3_nt: TGTGCCAGTAGTACAAACAGGGGGGAGACCCAGTACTTC
cdr3_aa: CASSTNRGETQYF
clone_size: few
v_call: TRBV19
j_call: TRBJ2-5
d_call: TRBD1

cdr3_nt: TGTGCCAGCAGCCAAGTGGAGCCGAGCCAAGAGACCCAGTACTTC
cdr3_aa: CASSQVEPSQETQYF
clone_size: few
v_call: TRBV14
j_call: TRBJ2-5
d_call: -

cdr3_nt: TGTGCCAGCTCACCACTGCTGGGTACGAACACCGGGGAGCTGTTTTTT
cdr3_aa: CASSPLLGTNTGELFF
clone_size: many
v_call: TRBV18
j_call: TRBJ2-2
d_call: -

cdr3_nt: TGCGCCAGCAGCCTCAGACAGGGTGAAAAACTGTTTTTT
cdr3_aa: CASSLRQGEKLFF
clone_size: many
v_call: TRBV5-1
j_call: TRBJ1-4
d_call: TRBD1

cdr3_nt: TGTGCCATCAGAGGCAACTTCCCTCCCTACGAGCAGTACTTC
cdr3_aa: CAIRGNFPPYEQYF
clone_size: few
v_call: TRBV10-3
j_call: TRBJ2-7
d_call: -

cdr3_nt: TGTGCCAGCAGCTTAGTTGACGGAACCTACGAGCAGTACTTC
cdr3_aa: CASSLVDGTYEQYF
clone_size: -
v_call: TRBV7-6
j_call: TRBJ2-7
d_call: -

cdr3_nt: TGTGCCAGCAGTTTCCTTGCAAGGATCAATGAGCAGTTCTTC
cdr3_aa: CASSFLARINEQFF
clone_size: few
v_call: TRBV12-3/TRBV12-4
j_call: TRBJ2-1
d_call: -

cdr3_nt: TGTGCCAGCAGCCAAGATGTTTGGACAAGCTCTGGAAACACCATATATTTT
cdr3_aa: CASSQDVWTSSGNTIYF
clone_size: many
v_call: TRBV3-1
j_call: TRBJ1-3
d_call: -

cdr3_nt: TGTGCCAGCAGTTCCGGGACAGGGGTCCCCGGGGAGCTGTTTTTT
cdr3_aa: CASSSGTGVPGELFF
clone_size: few
v_call: TRBV28
j_call: TRBJ2-2
d_call: TRBD1

cdr3_nt: TGTGCCAGCAGCTTAAATGCAGGATCCACCGGGGAGCTGTTTTTT
cdr3_aa: CASSLNAGSTGELFF
clone_size: few
v_call: TRBV7-2
j_call: TRBJ2-2
d_call: -

cdr3_nt: TGCGCCAGCAGCCGATGGACAGGGAAAGAGACCCAGTACTTC
cdr3_aa: CASSRWTGKETQYF
clone_size: many
v_call: TRBV4-1
j_call: TRBJ2-5
d_call: TRBD1

cdr3_nt: TGTGCCACCAGCGGGAGCGGGAGGGCGTCCAATGAGCAGTTCTTC
cdr3_aa: CATSGSGRASNEQFF
clone_size: -
v_call: TRBV15
j_call: TRBJ2-1
d_call: TRBD2

cdr3_nt: TGTGCCAGCAGCTTAGGGACTAGTAGGGCCTACAATGAGCAGTTCTTC
cdr3_aa: CASSLGTSRAYNEQFF
clone_size: -
v_call: TRBV11-2
j_call: TRBJ2-1
d_call: TRBD2

cdr3_nt: TGCGCCAGCAGCAAGGGGTCCTACAATGAGCAGTTCTTC
cdr3_aa: CASSKGSYNEQFF
clone_size: -
v_call: TRBV5-1
j_call: TRBJ2-1
d_call: -

cdr3_nt: TGTGCCTGCAGCCAAGAGCCTTCTGGGGTCGGCCAAGAGACCCAGTACTTC
cdr3_aa: CACSQEPSGVGQETQYF
clone_size: few
v_call: TRBV3-1
j_call: TRBJ2-5
d_call: -

cdr3_nt: TGTGCCACCAGTGATTTGGTCCGGGACAGTGAGCAGTTCTTC
cdr3_aa: CATSDLVRDSEQFF
clone_size: many
v_call: TRBV24-1
j_call: TRBJ2-1
d_call: TRBD1

cdr3_nt: TGCAGTGGGGCGGACGACTACAATCAGCCCCAGCATTTT
cdr3_aa: CSGADDYNQPQHF
clone_size: few
v_call: TRBV20-1
j_call: TRBJ1-5
d_call: -

cdr3_nt: TGTGCCAGCAGCCTGGGACAGGACACTGAAGCTTTCTTT
cdr3_aa: CASSLGQDTEAFF
clone_size: few
v_call: TRBV6-1
j_call: TRBJ1-1
d_call: TRBD1

cdr3_nt: TGTGCCAGCAGCCAAGCTGATCGGATGTCCGGGTACGAGCAGTACTTC
cdr3_aa: CASSQADRMSGYEQYF
clone_size: -
v_call: TRBV4-2
j_call: TRBJ2-7
d_call: -

cdr3_nt: TGTGCCAGCACTCAAGACGGGGGGGCCTACAATGAGCAGTTCTTC
cdr3_aa: CASTQDGGAYNEQFF
clone_size: -
v_call: TRBV2
j_call: TRBJ2-1
d_call: TRBD2

cdr3_nt: TGTGCCAGCAGCTTAGACGGACAGCGCACAGATACGCAGTATTTT
cdr3_aa: CASSLDGQRTDTQYF
clone_size: few
v_call: TRBV11-2
j_call: TRBJ2-3
d_call: -

cdr3_nt: TGTGCCACCAGCAGAGCGGGGAGGAATGAGCAGTTCTTC
cdr3_aa: CATSRAGRNEQFF
clone_size: -
v_call: TRBV15
j_call: TRBJ2-1
d_call: -

cdr3_nt: TGCAGCGTGGGGGTCGTCTGGAGGGGGTCCTACGAGCAGTACTTC
cdr3_aa: CSVGVVWRGSYEQYF
clone_size: many
v_call: TRBV29-1
j_call: TRBJ2-7
d_call: -

cdr3_nt: TGTGCCGGCAGTCCGGGATGGCCCCAGCATTTT
cdr3_aa: CAGSPGWPQHF
clone_size: once
v_call: TRBV6-2/TRBV6-3
j_call: TRBJ1-5
d_call: -

cdr3_nt: TGCAGCGTTTTCGTCCGTCCAGGGGGCTACGAGCAGTACTTC
cdr3_aa: CSVFVRPGGYEQYF
clone_size: few
v_call: TRBV29-1
j_call: TRBJ2-7
d_call: TRBD1